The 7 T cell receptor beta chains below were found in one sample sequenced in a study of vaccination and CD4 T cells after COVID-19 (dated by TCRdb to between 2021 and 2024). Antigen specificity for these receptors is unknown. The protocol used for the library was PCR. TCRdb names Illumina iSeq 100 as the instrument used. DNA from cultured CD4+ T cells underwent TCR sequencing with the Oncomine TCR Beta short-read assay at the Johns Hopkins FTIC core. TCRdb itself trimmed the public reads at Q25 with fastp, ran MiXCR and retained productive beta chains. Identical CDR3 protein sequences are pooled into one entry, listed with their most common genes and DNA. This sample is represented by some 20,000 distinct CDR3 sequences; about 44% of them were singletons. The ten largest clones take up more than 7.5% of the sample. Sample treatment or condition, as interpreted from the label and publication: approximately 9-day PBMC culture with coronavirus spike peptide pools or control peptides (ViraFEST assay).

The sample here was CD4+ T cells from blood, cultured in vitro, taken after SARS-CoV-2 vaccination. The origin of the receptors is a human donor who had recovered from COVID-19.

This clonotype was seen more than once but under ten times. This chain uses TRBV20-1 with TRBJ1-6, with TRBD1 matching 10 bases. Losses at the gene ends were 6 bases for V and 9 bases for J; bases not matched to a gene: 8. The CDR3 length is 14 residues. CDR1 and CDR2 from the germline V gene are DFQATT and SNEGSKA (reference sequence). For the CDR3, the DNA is TGCAGTGCCCCCGGACAGGGGGTACGTTCACCCCTCCACTTT. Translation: CSAPGQGVRSPLHF.

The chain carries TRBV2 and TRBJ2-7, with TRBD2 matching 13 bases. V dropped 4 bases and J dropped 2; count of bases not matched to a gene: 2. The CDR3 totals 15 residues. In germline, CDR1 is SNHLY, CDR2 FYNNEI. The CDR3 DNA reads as TGTGCCAGCAGTGGGACTAGCGGGAGCCCCTACGAGCAGTACTTC. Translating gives CASSGTSGSPYEQYF. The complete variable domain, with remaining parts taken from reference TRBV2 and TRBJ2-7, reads EPEVTQTPSHQVTQMGQEVILRCVPISNHLYFYWYRQILGQKVEFLVSFYNNEISEKSEIFDDQFSVERPDGSNFTLKIRSTKLEDSAMYFCASSGTSGSPYEQYFGPGTRLTVT.

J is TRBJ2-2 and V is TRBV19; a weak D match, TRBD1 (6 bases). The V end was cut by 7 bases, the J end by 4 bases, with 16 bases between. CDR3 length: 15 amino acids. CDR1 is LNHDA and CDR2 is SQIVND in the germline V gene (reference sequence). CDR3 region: CASTAISRGTGELFF. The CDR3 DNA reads TGTGCCAGTACCGCTATAAGCAGGGGCACCGGGGAGCTGTTTTTT.

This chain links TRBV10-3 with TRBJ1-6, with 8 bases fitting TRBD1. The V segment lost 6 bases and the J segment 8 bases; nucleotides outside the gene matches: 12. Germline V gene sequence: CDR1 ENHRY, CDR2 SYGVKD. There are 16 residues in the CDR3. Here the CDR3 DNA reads TGTGCCATCAGCGACCCAATCGGACAGGGACATTCACCCCTCCACTTT. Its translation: CAISDPIGQGHSPLHF.

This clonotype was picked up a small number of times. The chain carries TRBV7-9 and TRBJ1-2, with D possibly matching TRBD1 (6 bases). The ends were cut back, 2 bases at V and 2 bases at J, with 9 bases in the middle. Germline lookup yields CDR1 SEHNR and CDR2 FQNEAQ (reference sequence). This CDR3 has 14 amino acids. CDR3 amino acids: CASSLYQGNYGYTF. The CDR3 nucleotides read TGTGCCAGCAGCTTATATCAGGGGAACTATGGCTACACCTTC.

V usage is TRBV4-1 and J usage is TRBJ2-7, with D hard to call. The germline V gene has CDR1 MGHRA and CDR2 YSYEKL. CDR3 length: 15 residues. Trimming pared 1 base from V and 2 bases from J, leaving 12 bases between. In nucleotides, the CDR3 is TGCGCCAGCAGCCAAGTAGGTAGCACCCCCTACGAGCAGTACTTC. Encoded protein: CASSQVGSTPYEQYF.

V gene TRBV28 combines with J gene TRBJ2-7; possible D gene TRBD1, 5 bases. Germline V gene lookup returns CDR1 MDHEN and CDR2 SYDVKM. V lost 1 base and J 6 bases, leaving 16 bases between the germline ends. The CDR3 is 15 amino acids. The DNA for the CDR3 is TGTGCCAGCAGTTTATCTTCAGGGATCTCACGCGAGCAGTACTTC. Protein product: CASSLSSGISREQYF.